These 26 T cell receptor beta chains were all obtained from the same sample, sequenced in a study of response to subunit inactivated influenza vaccine. TCRdb ran MiXCR on the RT-PCR reads and lists one entry per CDR3 protein. The sample holds 600,000 to 850,000 distinct CDR3 sequences, 13% to 15% seen once. Specimen: PBMCs from blood, collected approximately 15 days before vaccination. The receptors shown here come from a man aged 50-60 years who received an inactivated influenza vaccine.

In this sample, this clonotype turned up many times. The V and J genes are TRBV20-1 and TRBJ2-1; D perhaps matches TRBD2 (6 bases). The V gene's germline CDR1 is DFQATT and CDR2 SNEGSKA (reference sequence). V lost 3 bases to trimming and J lost 0 bases, with 12 bases between them. CDR3 length: 15 amino acids. The CDR3: CSARTTRSSYNEQFF. DNA of the CDR3: TGCAGTGCTAGGACGACTAGGAGCTCCTACAATGAGCAGTTCTTC.

This clonotype was seen a handful of times. This chain joins TRBV12-3 or TRBV12-4 and TRBJ1-4; D ambiguous. CDR3 length: 14 residues. V lost 6 bases and J 7 bases, leaving 15 bases between the germline ends. CDR3 sequence reads: CASRLTEGSEKLFF. The CDR3 DNA reads as TGTGCCAGCAGACTTACGGAAGGCAGTGAAAAACTGTTTTTT.

This clonotype was counted many times. The V and J genes are TRBV5-1 and TRBJ2-7, with TRBD1 matching over 11 bases. V shed 4 bases, J shed 4 bases, and the junction held 7 bases outside the gene matches. The germline gives CDR1 SGHRS, CDR2 YFSETQ. The CDR3 has 15 amino acids. Here the CDR3 reads CASSRSGTGGYEQYF. In DNA, the CDR3 is TGCGCCAGCAGCCGTTCCGGGACAGGGGGGTACGAGCAGTACTTC.

This clonotype showed up many times. This chain uses TRBV20-1 with TRBJ1-4; the match to TRBD1 covers 7 bases. The V segment lost 4 bases and the J segment 6 bases; nucleotides outside the gene matches: 8. There are 14 residues in the CDR3. Per the germline V gene, CDR1 is DFQATT and CDR2 is SNEGSKA (reference sequence). For the CDR3, the DNA is TGCAGTGCTACCCGGGACAGCCGTGATGAAAAACTGTTTTTT. Encoded protein: CSATRDSRDEKLFF.

The V call is TRBV20-1, the J call TRBJ2-2, with 7 positions matching TRBD1. The trim removed 1 base at V and 3 bases at J, leaving 5 bases unmatched. Germline CDR1 and CDR2: DFQATT and SNEGSKA (reference sequence). The CDR3 is made up of 15 amino acids. The CDR3 DNA reads as TGCAGTGCTAGAGCCCGGGACAGATACACCGGGGAGCTGTTTTTT. Its translation is CSARARDRYTGELFF.

In this sample, this clonotype turned up a few times. The chain has TRBV7-9 and TRBJ2-1; no clear D. The CDR3 extends over 13 amino acids. Trimming took 1 base from V and 9 from J, leaving 10 bases between them. From germline, CDR1 is SEHNR and CDR2 FQNEAQ (reference sequence). CDR3 sequence (DNA): TGTGCCAGCAGCTTAGGAGAGTGGCGTGAGCAGTTCTTC. It translates to CASSLGEWREQFF.

The chain recombines TRBV3-1 with TRBJ2-7; TRBD1 might be the D (6 bases). The germline CDR1 and CDR2 sequences are LGHDT and YNNKEL (reference sequence). There are 15 residues in the CDR3. V lost 11 bases and J lost 5, with 25 bases in between. CDR3 in amino acids: CARRPEDSISHEQYF. The CDR3 DNA reads as TGTGCCCGACGCCCCGAGGACAGCATATCTCACGAGCAGTACTTC.

V usage is TRBV21-1 and J usage is TRBJ1-4; TRBD1 is the table's D call and was not checked against the DNA. TRBV21-1 is shown as a pseudogene. CDR3 length: 16 amino acids. In DNA form, the CDR3 reads TGTGCCAGCAGCGGGTGGGACAGGGGAGAGGATGAAAAACTGTTTTTT. Amino acids: CASSGWDRGEDEKLFF.

In its sample, this clonotype was seen a few times. The V call is TRBV3-1, the J call TRBJ1-1, with D possibly matching TRBD1 (6 bases). This CDR3 spans 15 amino acids. V dropped 4 bases and J dropped 1 base, with 13 bases sitting between them. Per the germline V gene, CDR1 is LGHDT and CDR2 is YNNKEL (reference sequence). This chain's CDR3 is CASSPGGIRNTEAFF. The CDR3, as DNA: TGTGCCAGCAGCCCCGGGGGCATTAGGAACACTGAAGCTTTCTTT. The full variable domain, rest sourced from reference TRBV3-1 and TRBJ1-1, is DTAVSQTPKYLVTQMGNDKSIKCEQNLGHDTMYWYKQDSKKFLKIMFSYNNKELIINETVPNRFSPKSPDKAHLNLHINSLELGDSAVYFCASSPGGIRNTEAFFGQGTRLTVV.

This clonotype came up many times. This chain joins TRBV6-2 or TRBV6-3 and TRBJ2-7, with D possibly TRBD2 on 6 matching bases. V dropped 7 bases and J dropped 6 bases, with 16 bases sitting between them. The CDR3 sequence is 13 residues long. In germline, CDR1 is MNHEY, CDR2 SVGEGT. The CDR3 nucleotides read TGTGCCAGCACCTTTCAGGGAGGTTTCGAGCAGTACTTC. Its protein product is CASTFQGGFEQYF.

This clonotype was counted only a few times. This chain connects TRBV3-1 to TRBJ1-2; D not certain. This CDR3 is built from 14 residues. Germline V CDR1 and CDR2: LGHDT, YNNKEL (reference sequence). V was pared by 1 base and J by 3 bases, with 9 bases between. CDR3: CASSQAGGDYGYTF. CDR3 coding DNA: TGTGCCAGCAGCCAAGCGGGCGGTGACTATGGCTACACCTTC. The full variable domain, completed using reference TRBV3-1 and TRBJ1-2, is DTAVSQTPKYLVTQMGNDKSIKCEQNLGHDTMYWYKQDSKKFLKIMFSYNNKELIINETVPNRFSPKSPDKAHLNLHINSLELGDSAVYFCASSQAGGDYGYTFGSGTRLTVV.

The chain carries TRBV28 and TRBJ2-7; the D gene is possibly TRBD1 (6 bases). The V and J ends lost 5 bases and 4 bases respectively, with 12 bases between them. This CDR3 spans 13 amino acids. Germline CDR1 MDHEN, CDR2 SYDVKM. CDR3 in amino acids: CASSALQGYEQYF. The CDR3 DNA reads TGTGCCAGCAGTGCGCTCCAGGGGTACGAGCAGTACTTC.

This clonotype was found many times. This chain uses TRBV7-2 with TRBJ1-2; D is unresolved. In germline, CDR1 is SGHTA, CDR2 FQGNSA. This CDR3 region has 12 residues. Trimming left V 5 bases short and J 2 bases short, with 6 bases between. The DNA of the CDR3 is TGTGCCAGCAGCCCCTCCAACTATGGCTACACCTTC. This translates into CASSPSNYGYTF.

This clonotype has only a few counts. The V call is TRBV20-1, the J call TRBJ1-1; D unclear. V lost 0 bases and J 3 bases, leaving 14 bases between the germline ends. This CDR3 has 15 residues. Germline CDR1 reads DFQATT; CDR2 reads SNEGSKA (reference sequence). CDR3 protein: CSARDLGWQYTEAFF. The CDR3 nucleotides are TGCAGTGCTAGAGATCTGGGGTGGCAGTACACTGAAGCTTTCTTT.

This clonotype showed up many times. The chain joins TRBV7-2 to TRBJ2-2, with no clear D. In germline, CDR1 is SGHTA, CDR2 FQGNSA. The CDR3 length is 12 residues. Trimming took off 7 bases at V and 3 bases at J, with 6 bases between the two ends. CDR3 bases: TGTGCCAGCATCAGCGACACCGGGGAGCTGTTTTTT. Translated, it gives CASISDTGELFF. The full variable domain, in which reference TRBV7-2 and TRBJ2-2 provide the parts outside the CDR3, is GAGVSQSPSNKVTEKGKDVELRCDPISGHTALYWYRQSLGQGLEFLIYFQGNSAPDKSGLPSDRFSAERTGGSVSTLTIQRTQQEDSAVYLCASISDTGELFFGEGSRLTVL.

The V call is TRBV20-1, the J call TRBJ2-4, with 9 bases that match TRBD2. V trimming: 6 bases; J trimming: 5 bases; junction bases outside the gene matches: 11. CDR1 is DFQATT, CDR2 SNEGSKA, per germline (reference sequence). The CDR3 consists of 15 residues. DNA for the CDR3: TGCAGTGCCCTTAGCGGGAGTGTTGTTGAAAACATTCAGTACTTC. Translating it yields CSALSGSVVENIQYF.

This chain joins TRBV5-1 and TRBJ2-7, with a tentative D call TRBD1 (6 bases). This CDR3 contains 13 residues. Germline V gene data show CDR1 as SGHRS and CDR2 as YFSETQ. V shed 5 bases and J shed 3 bases, with 12 bases lying between them. The CDR3: CASRPDRLYEQYF. The CDR3, as DNA: TGCGCCAGCAGGCCGGACAGACTCTACGAGCAGTACTTC.

This clonotype was counted between two and nine times. The rearrangement joins TRBV7-2 to TRBJ2-5, with D maybe TRBD2 (6 bases). CDR3 length equals 14 residues. The germline V gene encodes CDR1 SGHTA and CDR2 FQGNSA. Trimming stripped 7 bases from V and 5 bases from J, with 17 bases between. CDR3 coding DNA: TGTGCCAGCATCACAGGCGGGGCCTCGGAGACCCAGTACTTC. Its translation is CASITGGASETQYF.

J is TRBJ2-3 and V is TRBV2; 8 bases are shared with TRBD2. Germline V gene lookup returns CDR1 SNHLY and CDR2 FYNNEI. Trimming at V came to 6 bases and at J to 2 bases, leaving 7 bases not matched to a gene. This CDR3 has 15 amino acids. The CDR3 spells CASRDSGTVTDTQYF. The CDR3 DNA follows: TGTGCCAGCAGGGATAGCGGGACCGTCACAGATACGCAGTATTTT.

V gene TRBV28 combines with J gene TRBJ2-7, with D possibly matching TRBD1 (6 bases). Germline V gives CDR1 MDHEN, CDR2 SYDVKM. CDR3 length: 12 amino acids. Trimming took off 6 bases at V and 3 bases at J, with 9 bases between the two ends. CDR3 amino acids: CASRIQGYEQYF. The CDR3 region has the DNA TGTGCCAGCAGAATACAGGGCTACGAGCAGTACTTC.

This clonotype was detected a few times. The rearrangement uses TRBV14 and TRBJ2-7; the D gene is possibly TRBD2 (5 bases). Trimming shortened V by 4 bases and J by 1 base, and 11 bases separated the two germline ends. Germline values: CDR1 SGHDN, CDR2 FVKESK. The CDR3 spans 14 residues. CDR3 in DNA: TGTGCCAGCAGCCCAAGAGGGATGTCCTACGAGCAGTACTTC. Its protein is CASSPRGMSYEQYF.

Ten or more counts support this clonotype. The chain links TRBV29-1 to TRBJ1-5; TRBD1 might be the D (5 bases). The V gene's germline CDR1 is SQVTM and CDR2 ANQGSEA. This CDR3 spans 12 amino acids. V shed 4 bases and J shed 2 bases, with 6 bases lying between them. The chain's CDR3 is CSVGGGNQPQHF. The CDR3, as DNA: TGCAGCGTTGGGGGGGGCAATCAGCCCCAGCATTTT.

J is TRBJ2-2 and V is TRBV18; D is possibly TRBD2 (5 bases). The V end was cut by 3 bases, the J end by 8 bases, with 16 bases between. The germline gives CDR1 KGHSH, CDR2 LQKENI. The CDR3 loop spans 15 amino acids. Here the CDR3 DNA reads TGTGCCAGCTCACCTTTGAGGGTCTCCACTGGGGAGCTGTTTTTT. It is translated as CASSPLRVSTGELFF.

This clonotype has only a few counts. J is TRBJ2-1 and V is TRBV4-3, with TRBD2 identical over 10 bases. V shed 3 bases, J shed 4 bases, and the junction held 6 bases outside the gene matches. The CDR3 covers 16 residues. CDR1 and CDR2 from the germline V gene are LGHNA and YSLEER. The CDR3 reads CASSHVAGGRYNEQFF. CDR3 nucleotide sequence: TGCGCCAGCAGCCATGTAGCGGGAGGAAGGTACAATGAGCAGTTCTTC.

This clonotype was observed a handful of times. J is TRBJ2-5 and V is TRBV29-1, with D possibly called TRBD1 or TRBD2 (5 bases each). The CDR3 has 14 amino acids. Germline V gene sequence: CDR1 SQVTM, CDR2 ANQGSEA. V lost 4 bases and J 4 bases, leaving 16 bases between the germline ends. This CDR3 reads CSVAGADLGETQYF. CDR3 DNA sequence: TGCAGCGTTGCCGGGGCCGACCTGGGAGAGACCCAGTACTTC.

This clonotype was counted only a few times. This chain joins TRBV2 and TRBJ2-7; TRBD1 aligns across 7 bases. Germline values: CDR1 SNHLY, CDR2 FYNNEI. This CDR3 is 14 amino acids long. Germline trimming cut 8 bases from V and 1 base from J; bases unmatched to any gene: 8. The CDR3, as DNA: TGTGCCAGCGGTAAGGACAGGACTTCCTACGAGCAGTACTTC. This translates into CASGKDRTSYEQYF. The full variable domain, with the rest looked up from reference TRBV2 and TRBJ2-7, is EPEVTQTPSHQVTQMGQEVILRCVPISNHLYFYWYRQILGQKVEFLVSFYNNEISEKSEIFDDQFSVERPDGSNFTLKIRSTKLEDSAMYFCASGKDRTSYEQYFGPGTRLTVT.